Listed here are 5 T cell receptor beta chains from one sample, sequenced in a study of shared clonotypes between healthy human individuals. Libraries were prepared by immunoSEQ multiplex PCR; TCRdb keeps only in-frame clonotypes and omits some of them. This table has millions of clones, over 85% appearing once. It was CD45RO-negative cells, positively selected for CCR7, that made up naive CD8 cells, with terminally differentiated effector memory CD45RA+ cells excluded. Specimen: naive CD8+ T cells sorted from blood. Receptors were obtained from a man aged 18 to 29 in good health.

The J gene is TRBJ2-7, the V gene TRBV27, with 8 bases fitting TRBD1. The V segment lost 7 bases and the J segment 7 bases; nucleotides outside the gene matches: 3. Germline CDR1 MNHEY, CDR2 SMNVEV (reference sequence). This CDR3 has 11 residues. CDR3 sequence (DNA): TGTGCCAGCACTACAGGGGGTGAGCAGTACTTC. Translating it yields CASTTGGEQYF.

The DNA of the CDR3 is TGCGCCAGCAGCTTGCGGCACTCGCTGGACTACGAGCAGTACTTC. It is translated as CASSLRHSLDYEQYF. The chain is built from TRBV5-1 and TRBJ2-7; D not certain. The germline V gene encodes CDR1 SGHRS and CDR2 YFSETQ. The length of the CDR3 is 15 residues. Deletions cut 1 base from V and 3 bases from J, with 14 bases between.

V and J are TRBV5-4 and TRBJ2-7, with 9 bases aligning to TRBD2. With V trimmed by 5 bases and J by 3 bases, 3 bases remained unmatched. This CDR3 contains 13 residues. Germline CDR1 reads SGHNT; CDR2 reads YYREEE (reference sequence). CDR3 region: CASSEAGGYEQYF. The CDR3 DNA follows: TGTGCCAGCAGTGAAGCGGGGGGCTACGAGCAGTACTTC. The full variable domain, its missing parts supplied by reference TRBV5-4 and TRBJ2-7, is ETGVTQSPTHLIKTRGQQVTLRCSSQSGHNTVSWYQQALGQGPQFIFQYYREEENGRGNFPPRFSGLQFPNYSSELNVNALELDDSALYLCASSEAGGYEQYFGPGTRLTVT.

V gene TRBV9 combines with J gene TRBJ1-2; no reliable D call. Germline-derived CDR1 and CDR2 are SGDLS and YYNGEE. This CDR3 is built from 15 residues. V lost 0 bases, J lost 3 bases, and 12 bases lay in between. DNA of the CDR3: TGTGCCAGCAGCGTAGAGTATTCGAGGCACTATGGCTACACCTTC. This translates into CASSVEYSRHYGYTF. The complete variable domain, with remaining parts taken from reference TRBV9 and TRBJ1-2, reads DSGVTQTPKHLITATGQRVTLRCSPRSGDLSVYWYQQSLDQGLQFLIQYYNGEERAKGNILERFSAQQFPDLHSELNLSSLELGDSALYFCASSVEYSRHYGYTFGSGTRLTVV.

The CDR3 here is CASTENPSWRYEQYF. The CDR3 region has the DNA TGTGCCAGCACTGAGAACCCTAGCTGGAGGTACGAGCAGTACTTC. V and J are TRBV6-5 and TRBJ2-7; D possibly corresponds to TRBD2 (5 bases). V was trimmed by 7 bases and J by 4 bases, leaving 20 bases between them. The germline V gene encodes CDR1 MNHEY and CDR2 SVGAGI. CDR3 length: 15 residues.